The 23 T cell receptor beta chains in this list originate from one sample, sequenced in a study of graft-versus-host responses after intestinal transplantation. Antigens for these TCRs are unknown. The protocol was immunoSEQ multiplex PCR, while the TCRdb copy is restricted to in-frame clones and leaves out a portion. The repertoire holds some 110,000 clones, with 85% to 95% as singletons. Sequences were derived from unstimulated CD4+ T cells sorted from spleen or lymph node cells, sampled before transplant. The receptor set was obtained from a human donor who was the organ donor for an intestinal transplant.

V gene TRBV29-1 combines with J gene TRBJ2-3, with 7 nucleotides matching TRBD1. This CDR3 is 11 amino acids long. Germline V lookup: CDR1 SQVTM, CDR2 ANQGSEA. The V and J ends lost 7 bases and 6 bases, in that order; junction bases with no gene match: 4. The CDR3 here is CSGVQGDTQYF. The CDR3 DNA is TGCAGCGGTGTACAGGGGGATACGCAGTATTTT.

The chain links TRBV19 to TRBJ2-5; 8 nucleotides align to TRBD1. The CDR3 covers 13 residues. CDR1 and CDR2 (germline): LNHDA, SQIVND (reference sequence). V lost 8 bases and J lost 6; bases outside the gene matches: 8. The CDR3 DNA follows: TGTGCCAGTCTAGACAGGGGAGGAAAGACCCAGTACTTC. Translation gives CASLDRGGKTQYF.

V usage is TRBV7-2 and J usage is TRBJ2-7; 7 bases are a match to TRBD1. J gave up 7 bases and V 1 base, and 7 bases lay outside the gene matches. The CDR3 spans 14 residues. From germline, CDR1 is SGHTA and CDR2 FQGNSA. The chain's CDR3 is CASSLDRGTSEQYF. The CDR3 coding sequence is TGTGCCAGCAGCTTAGACAGGGGCACTTCGGAGCAGTACTTC.

V usage is TRBV7-8 and J usage is TRBJ2-2; a possible D gene is TRBD2 (6 bases). V was cut by 8 bases and J by 5 bases, with 12 bases left in between. CDR1 is SGHVS, CDR2 FQNEAQ, per germline. This CDR3 comprises 13 residues. DNA of the CDR3: TGTGCCAGCGTTCCCCGGGGGACCGGGGAGCTGTTTTTT. It yields the protein CASVPRGTGELFF. Based on the CDR3 plus reference TRBV7-8 and TRBJ2-2, the full variable domain is GAGVSQSPRYKVAKRGQDVALRCDPISGHVSLFWYQQALGQGPEFLTYFQNEAQLDKSGLPSDRFFAERPEGSVSTLKIQRTQQEDSAVYLCASVPRGTGELFFGEGSRLTVL.

The chain employs TRBV12-5 and TRBJ2-1; 7 nucleotides match TRBD1. The CDR3 has 18 residues. Germline V CDR1 and CDR2: LGHNT, FRNRAP. J gave up 0 bases and V 0 bases, and 8 bases lay outside the gene matches. The CDR3 nucleotides are TGTGCTAGTGGTTTGGTTTTCTTAGGGACAGTCTCCTACAATGAGCAGTTCTTC. This codes for CASGLVFLGTVSYNEQFF.

V and J are TRBV2 and TRBJ2-4; D may be TRBD2 (6 bases). Trimming removed 7 bases from V and 1 base from J, with 11 bases in between. Germline CDR1 is SNHLY and CDR2 is FYNNEI. The CDR3 is 14 residues long. The CDR3 region has the DNA TGTGCCAGCACCCTAGGGAGGGCCAAAAACATTCAGTACTTC. Translated, it gives CASTLGRAKNIQYF.

The chain links TRBV30 to TRBJ1-1; no clear D gene. V was pared by 1 base and J by 6 bases, with 12 bases between. CDR1 and CDR2 from the germline V gene are GTSNPN and SVGIG (reference sequence). There are 13 residues in the CDR3. The DNA for the CDR3 is TGTGCCTGGAGTGGGGCCCCGGGCCCTGAAGCTTTCTTT. Translating gives CAWSGAPGPEAFF.

The rearrangement uses TRBV5-1 and TRBJ2-7, with D possibly matching TRBD1 (6 bases). V lost 4 bases to trimming and J lost 4 bases, with 9 bases between them. The CDR3 runs to 12 residues. Germline loops: CDR1 SGHRS, CDR2 YFSETQ. DNA for the CDR3: TGCGCCAGCAGCCAACAGGGATACGAGCAGTACTTC. This gives the protein CASSQQGYEQYF.

CDR3 region: CASSVEGGFYNEQFF. The CDR3 coding sequence is TGTGCCAGCAGCGTAGAGGGCGGGTTCTACAATGAGCAGTTCTTC. The J gene is TRBJ2-1, the V gene TRBV9, with D perhaps TRBD2 (5 bases). V shed 0 bases and J shed 3 bases, with 10 bases lying between them. This CDR3 is 15 amino acids long. Germline V gene sequence: CDR1 SGDLS, CDR2 YYNGEE.

This sequence joins TRBV9 and TRBJ2-2; a possible D gene is TRBD1 (6 bases). The CDR3 covers 18 residues. The V and J ends lost 1 base and 4 bases respectively, with 20 bases between them. The germline gives CDR1 SGDLS, CDR2 YYNGEE. The DNA for the CDR3 is TGTGCCAGCAGCGTATCTGCAAGTGCCCTAGGGGGCACCGGGGAGCTGTTTTTT. This codes for CASSVSASALGGTGELFF.

The chain recombines TRBV4-1 with TRBJ2-5, with 11 bases that match TRBD1. The germline CDR1 and CDR2 sequences are MGHRA and YSYEKL. The ends lost 4 bases at V and 3 bases at J; junction bases unmatched: 10. CDR3 size: 17 residues. CDR3 nucleotide sequence: TGCGCCAGCAGCCCTAAACCCCCGGGACAGGGGGAAGAGACCCAGTACTTC. Translating gives CASSPKPPGQGEETQYF.

This chain links TRBV5-4 with TRBJ2-1; D possibly corresponds to TRBD2 (6 bases). Germline values: CDR1 SGHNT, CDR2 YYREEE (reference sequence). V dropped 1 base and J dropped 12 bases, with 14 bases sitting between them. The CDR3 sequence is 13 residues long. CDR3 in amino acids: CASSLSVTSGQFF. The CDR3 DNA is TGTGCCAGCAGCTTGTCAGTGACTAGTGGGCAGTTCTTC. The complete variable domain, with remaining parts taken from reference TRBV5-4 and TRBJ2-1, reads ETGVTQSPTHLIKTRGQQVTLRCSSQSGHNTVSWYQQALGQGPQFIFQYYREEENGRGNFPPRFSGLQFPNYSSELNVNALELDDSALYLCASSLSVTSGQFFGPGTRLTVL.

Worth noting for this clone: One end of the junction does not line up with germline, which may come from a read error. The rearrangement joins TRBV6-1 to TRBJ2-4, with D possibly matching TRBD2 (5 bases). The V gene's germline CDR1 is MNHNS and CDR2 SASEGT. This CDR3 comprises 11 residues. The DNA for the CDR3 is TGTGCCAGCAGTGAAGGGGAGAAACGGCACTTC. It codes for CASSEGEKRHF.

The genes are TRBV25-1 and TRBJ1-3; D call uncertain. V was cut by 7 bases and J by 2 bases, with 9 bases left in between. The CDR3 sequence is 13 residues long. Germline values: CDR1 MGHDK, CDR2 SYGVNS. The DNA for the CDR3 is TGTGCCAGCATCGACTTTACTGGAAACACCATATATTTT. Encoded protein: CASIDFTGNTIYF.

The rearrangement uses TRBV5-1 and TRBJ2-5; 7 bases align to TRBD1. The CDR3 has 16 amino acids. V dropped 0 bases and J dropped 5; count of bases not matched to a gene: 10. From germline, CDR1 is SGHRS and CDR2 YFSETQ. CDR3 nucleotide sequence: TGCGCCAGCAGCTTGGGGGTGACAGGGTCTTGGGAGACCCAGTACTTC. Residues: CASSLGVTGSWETQYF. Full variable domain (remainder filled in from reference TRBV5-1 and TRBJ2-5): KAGVTQTPRYLIKTRGQQVTLSCSPISGHRSVSWYQQTPGQGLQFLFEYFSETQRNKGNFPGRFSGRQFSNSRSEMNVSTLELGDSALYLCASSLGVTGSWETQYFGPGTRLLVL.

V is TRBV28 and J is TRBJ2-7, with D perhaps matching TRBD1 (6 bases). The V end was cut by 6 bases, the J end by 4 bases, with 19 bases between. The CDR3 runs to 15 residues. CDR1 MDHEN and CDR2 SYDVKM come from the germline V gene. The CDR3 sequence: CASRQQGFPEYEQYF. CDR3 in DNA: TGTGCCAGCAGACAACAGGGTTTCCCCGAATACGAGCAGTACTTC.

This chain uses TRBV18 with TRBJ2-5, with 9 positions matching TRBD1. CDR1 is KGHSH, CDR2 LQKENI, per germline. The length of the CDR3 is 14 residues. The V gene end was trimmed by 3 bases and the J gene end by 4 bases; junction bases not matched to a gene: 3. The CDR3, as DNA: TGTGCCAGCTCACCTCGGACAGGGGTAGAGACCCAGTACTTC. The encoded protein is CASSPRTGVETQYF.

This chain joins TRBV10-3 and TRBJ2-1, with no clear D. Germline values: CDR1 ENHRY, CDR2 SYGVKD. V lost 3 bases, J lost 0 bases, and 6 bases lay in between. The CDR3 has 14 residues. CDR3 sequence reads: CAISDGGSYNEQFF. CDR3 DNA: TGTGCCATCAGTGACGGCGGCTCCTACAATGAGCAGTTCTTC.

The chain recombines TRBV19 with TRBJ2-2; TRBD1 matches 12 bases. This CDR3 has 14 amino acids. The germline CDR1 and CDR2 sequences are LNHDA and SQIVND (reference sequence). The trim removed 6 bases at V and 8 bases at J, leaving 4 bases unmatched. CDR3 in amino acids: CASSGTGGWGELFF. In nucleotides, the CDR3 is TGTGCCAGTAGCGGGACAGGGGGCTGGGGGGAGCTGTTTTTT.

The chain is built from TRBV6-1 and TRBJ2-7; possibly TRBD1 for D (6 bases). The CDR3 loop spans 14 amino acids. The germline CDR1 and CDR2 sequences are MNHNS and SASEGT. V shed 3 bases and J shed 2 bases, with 11 bases lying between them. CDR3: CASSDTGSPYEQYF. The CDR3 DNA reads TGTGCCAGCAGTGATACAGGGAGCCCCTACGAGCAGTACTTC.

The rearrangement links TRBV10-3 to TRBJ2-1; the match to TRBD2 covers 11 bases. Germline CDR1 and CDR2: ENHRY and SYGVKD. The CDR3 runs 14 residues. Trimming cost V 4 bases and J 6 bases; bases outside gene matches: 2. CDR3: CAISGLAGGNEQFF. The CDR3 nucleotides are TGTGCCATCAGTGGGCTAGCGGGAGGCAATGAGCAGTTCTTC.

With respect to this clone: A junction end diverges from the germline sequence, so it may reflect a read error. Other nucleotide sequences from this sample produce the same CDR3. The chain joins TRBV13 to TRBJ2-3; 9 nucleotides line up with TRBD2. The CDR3 has 16 residues. Germline V CDR1 and CDR2: PRHDT, FYEKMQ (reference sequence). Here the CDR3 reads CASSSWGTSSTDTQYF. The CDR3 DNA reads as TGTGCCAGCAGCTCTTGGGGGACTAGCAGCACCGATACGCAGTATTTT.

This clone was seen just once. The chain joins TRBV2 to TRBJ2-7; 7 bases fit TRBD1. The CDR3 has 14 residues. J lost 2 bases, V lost 6 bases, and 7 bases had no gene match. CDR1 is SNHLY and CDR2 is FYNNEI in the germline V gene. In DNA form, the CDR3 reads TGTGCCAGCAGGGGCGAAGGACAGGCCTACGAGCAGTACTTC. Translated, it gives CASRGEGQAYEQYF.